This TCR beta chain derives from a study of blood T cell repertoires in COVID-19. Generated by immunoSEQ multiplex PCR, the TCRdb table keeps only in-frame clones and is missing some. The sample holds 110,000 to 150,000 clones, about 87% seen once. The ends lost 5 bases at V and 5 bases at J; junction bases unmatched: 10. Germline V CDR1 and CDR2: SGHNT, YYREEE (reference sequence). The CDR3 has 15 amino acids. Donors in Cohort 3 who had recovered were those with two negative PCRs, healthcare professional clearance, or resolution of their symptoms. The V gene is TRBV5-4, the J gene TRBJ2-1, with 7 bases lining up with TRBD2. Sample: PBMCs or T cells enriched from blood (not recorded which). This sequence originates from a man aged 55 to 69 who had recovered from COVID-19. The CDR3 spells CASREPGLKHNEQFF. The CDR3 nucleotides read TGTGCCAGCAGGGAGCCGGGACTAAAACACAATGAGCAGTTCTTC.